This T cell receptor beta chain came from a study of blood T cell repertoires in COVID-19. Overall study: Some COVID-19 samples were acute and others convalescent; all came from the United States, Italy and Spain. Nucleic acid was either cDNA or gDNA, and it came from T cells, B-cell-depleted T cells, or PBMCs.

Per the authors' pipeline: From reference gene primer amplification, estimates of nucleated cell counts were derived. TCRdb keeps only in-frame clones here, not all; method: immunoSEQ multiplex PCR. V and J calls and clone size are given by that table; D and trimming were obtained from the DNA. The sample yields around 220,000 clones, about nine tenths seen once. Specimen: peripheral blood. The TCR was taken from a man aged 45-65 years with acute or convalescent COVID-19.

CDR3 coding DNA: TGCGCCAGCAGTGAGACCCGGGACAGGGGCACCGGGGAGCTGTTTTTT. Protein: CASSETRDRGTGELFF. The chain combines TRBV10-2 with TRBJ2-2; 10 bases match TRBD1. The CDR3 runs to 16 residues. V lost 2 bases and J lost 4; bases outside the gene matches: 4. Per the germline V gene, CDR1 is WSHSY and CDR2 is SAAADI.